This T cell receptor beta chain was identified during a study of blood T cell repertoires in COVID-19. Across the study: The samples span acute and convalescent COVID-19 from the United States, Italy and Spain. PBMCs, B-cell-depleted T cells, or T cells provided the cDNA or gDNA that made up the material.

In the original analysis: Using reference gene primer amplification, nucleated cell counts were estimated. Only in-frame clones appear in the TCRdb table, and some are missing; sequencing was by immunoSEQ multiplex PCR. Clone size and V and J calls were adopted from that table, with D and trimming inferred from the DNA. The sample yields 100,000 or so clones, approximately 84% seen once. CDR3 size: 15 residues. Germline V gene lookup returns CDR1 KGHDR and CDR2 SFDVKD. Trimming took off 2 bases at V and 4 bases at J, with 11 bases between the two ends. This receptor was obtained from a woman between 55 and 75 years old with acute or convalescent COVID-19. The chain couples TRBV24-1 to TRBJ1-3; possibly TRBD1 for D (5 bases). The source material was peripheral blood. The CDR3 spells CATSDWTIEGNTIYF. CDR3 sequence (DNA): TGTGCCACCAGTGATTGGACAATTGAGGGAAACACCATATATTTT.